This T cell receptor (beta chain) stems from a study of blood T cell repertoires in COVID-19. This CDR3 is 15 amino acids long. The germline gives CDR1 LNHNV, CDR2 YYDKDF (reference sequence). Germline trimming cut 2 bases from V and 6 bases from J; bases unmatched to any gene: 8. In the original analysis: The assay estimated nucleated cells by amplifying reference gene primers. Data came from immunoSEQ multiplex PCR; TCRdb stores just in-frame clones and leaves some out. That table is the source of V, J and clone size, and D and trimming were worked out from the DNA. The profile shows 140,000 to 150,000 clones, 84% of them singletons.

This receptor was identified in a woman aged 45 to 65 who had been exposed to COVID-19. The sequenced sample was PBMCs or T cells enriched from blood (not recorded which). The gene calls are TRBV15 and TRBJ2-3; 7 positions agree with TRBD1. The CDR3 sequence: CATSRSRDRDDTQYF. CDR3 DNA: TGTGCCACCAGCAGATCCCGCGACAGGGATGATACGCAGTATTTT.